A single sample gave rise to the 14 T cell receptor beta chains below, sequenced in a study of tumor-infiltrating lymphocytes in glioblastoma multiforme. Multiple V-beta primers and a C-beta primer amplified TCRB from RNA. TCRdb called the multiplex PCR reads again in MiXCR, with one record for every CDR3 protein. This table holds about 13,000 distinct CDR3 sequences, roughly 60% found once. Sequenced sample: brain tumor tissue. These receptors were taken from a male donor with glioblastoma.

With respect to this clonotype: This could be a read error, since a much larger clone is one nucleotide away. V gene TRBV4-1 combines with J gene TRBJ2-1; D could derive from TRBD1 or TRBD2 (5 bases each). Germline CDR1 and CDR2: MGHRA and YSYEKL. The CDR3 is made up of 16 amino acids. The CDR3 is CAISQESGSSYNEQFF. CDR3 in DNA: TGCGCCATCAGCCAAGAATCAGGGAGCTCCTACAATGAGCAGTTCTTC.

In its sample, this clonotype was seen many times. The chain carries TRBV5-1 and TRBJ2-3, with 11 bases that match TRBD2. CDR1 and CDR2 from the germline V gene are SGHRS and YFSETQ. V lost 4 bases to trimming and J lost 2 bases; unmatched junction nucleotides: 12. The CDR3 spans 18 residues. As DNA, the CDR3 is TGCGCCAGCAGCCCGGGACTAGCGGAGTTTATTTCCACAGATACGCAGTATTTT. The encoded protein is CASSPGLAEFISTDTQYF.

Points on this clonotype: Mismatch with germline at one junction end may stem from a read error. V gene TRBV4-1 combines with J gene TRBJ2-1; D is perhaps TRBD2 (6 bases). The CDR3 length is 15 residues. From germline, CDR1 is MGHRA and CDR2 YSYEKL. The CDR3 bases are TGCACCAGCAGCCAAGCCGGGACTGCCTACAATGAGCAGTTCTTC. It codes for CTSSQAGTAYNEQFF.

The gene calls are TRBV20-1 and TRBJ2-7; D possibly uses TRBD1 or TRBD2 (5 bases each). CDR1 is DFQATT, CDR2 SNEGSKA, per germline (reference sequence). Trimming shortened V by 6 bases and J by 6 bases, and 12 bases separated the two germline ends. This CDR3 has 11 residues. CDR3 DNA: TGCAGTGCGAGGGACGCCTGCGAGCAGTACTTC. Its protein product is CSARDACEQYF.

Remarks on this clonotype: A read error may produce the germline difference seen at one junction end. The CDR3 coding sequence is TGCAGTGTTAGAGAAAAATTCGACAGCTACACCTTC. Its protein product is CSVREKFDSYTF. This rearrangement joins TRBV20-1 to TRBJ1-2; D is uncertain. Germline V gene data show CDR1 as DFQATT and CDR2 as SNEGSKA (reference sequence). There are 12 residues in the CDR3.

In its sample, this clonotype was seen many times. The rearrangement joins TRBV7-9 to TRBJ1-1; D is undetermined. Germline CDR1 and CDR2: SEHNR and FQNEAQ (reference sequence). V lost 5 bases, J lost 2 bases, and 9 bases lay in between. This CDR3 contains 13 residues. CDR3 sequence reads: CASSPGSNTEAFF. CDR3 DNA sequence: TGTGCCAGCAGCCCCGGCAGCAACACTGAAGCTTTCTTT.

There are many counts of this clonotype. CDR3 loop: CASSRNSLAQSYEQYF. The CDR3 DNA is TGTGCCAGCAGCCGTAACTCCCTAGCGCAATCCTACGAGCAGTACTTC. The V gene is TRBV28, the J gene TRBJ2-7, with a weak D call TRBD2 (6 bases). Germline V CDR1 and CDR2: MDHEN, SYDVKM. This CDR3 is 16 amino acids long. The germline V and J ends were trimmed by 6 bases and 1 base, with 19 bases remaining between them.

In the case of this clonotype: This may be a read error: a much more frequent sequence differs by one nucleotide. The V and J genes are TRBV7-9 and TRBJ2-5, with D hard to call. There are 14 residues in the CDR3. Germline V gene sequence: CDR1 SEHNR, CDR2 FQNEAQ (reference sequence). The germline V and J ends were trimmed by 6 bases and 1 base, with 12 bases remaining between them. DNA of the CDR3: TGTGCCAGCAGGACCCCCTATTCCCAAGAGACCCAGTACTTC. Translation gives CASRTPYSQETQYF.

V is TRBV29-1 and J is TRBJ2-2; a possible D gene is TRBD2 (5 bases). This CDR3 is built from 13 residues. Germline V CDR1 and CDR2: SQVTM, ANQGSEA. V was cut by 7 bases and J by 7 bases, with 16 bases left in between. CDR3 DNA: TGCAGCGCTCATCCGGAGGTCTTCGGGGAGCTGTTTTTT. Translated, it gives CSAHPEVFGELFF.

With regard to this clonotype: Relative to the germline gene, one junction end is altered; a read error may explain this. The chain joins TRBV29-1 to TRBJ1-3; D not resolved. Germline V lookup: CDR1 SQVTM, CDR2 ANQGSEA. The CDR3 contains 13 residues. CDR3 region: CSVGANSGNIIYF. CDR3 sequence (DNA): TGCAGCGTTGGAGCAAACTCTGGAAACATCATATATTTT.

As for this clonotype: An end of the junction does not agree with germline; a read error may underlie this. The chain recombines TRBV20-1 with TRBJ1-1, with 7 bases that match TRBD1. Germline CDR1 and CDR2: DFQATT and SNEGSKA (reference sequence). This CDR3 is built from 16 residues. The CDR3 is CSATDRAHAMNAEAFF. The CDR3 DNA follows: TGCAGTGCTACAGACAGGGCCCATGCCATGAACGCTGAAGCTTTCTTT.

The V and J genes are TRBV20-1 and TRBJ2-1; D gene ambiguous. The germline V and J ends were trimmed by 0 bases and 9 bases, with 15 bases remaining between them. In germline, CDR1 is DFQATT, CDR2 SNEGSKA (reference sequence). This CDR3 comprises 14 residues. CDR3 in amino acids: CSARDVARLCEQFF. CDR3 sequence (DNA): TGCAGTGCTAGAGATGTGGCAAGGCTGTGTGAGCAGTTCTTC.

A remark on this clonotype: A much larger clone differs by one base, so this may be a read error. This chain connects TRBV7-8 to TRBJ2-7; 9 nucleotides align to TRBD2. J was trimmed by 4 bases and V by 5 bases; bases with no gene match: 9. CDR1 and CDR2 (germline): SGHVS, FQNEAQ. This CDR3 is 15 amino acids long. CDR3 bases: TGTGCCAGCAGCCCGCGCCGACTAGCGGAATACGAGCAGTACTTC. It translates to CASSPRRLAEYEQYF.

About this clonotype: A read error is possible here, since a much larger clone lies one base away. The V and J genes are TRBV7-2 and TRBJ2-3, with D tentatively TRBD1 or TRBD2 (5 bases each). The CDR3 is made up of 16 amino acids. The V end lost 7 bases, the J end lost 2 bases, and 19 bases lay between the germline ends. In germline, CDR1 is SGHTA, CDR2 FQGNSA. The CDR3 reads CASTLGPRGDTDTQYF. DNA for the CDR3: TGTGCCAGCACCCTAGGCCCGAGGGGTGACACAGATACGCAGTATTTT. Looking up the rest from reference TRBV7-2 and TRBJ2-3 gives the full variable domain: GAGVSQSPSNKVTEKGKDVELRCDPISGHTALYWYRQSLGQGLEFLIYFQGNSAPDKSGLPSDRFSAERTGGSVSTLTIQRTQQEDSAVYLCASTLGPRGDTDTQYFGPGTRLTVL.